The sequence of this TCR beta chain was determined in a study of blood T cell repertoires in COVID-19. Across the study: Acute-phase and convalescent COVID-19 samples originated in the United States, Italy and Spain. The analysed material was cDNA or gDNA that came from T cells, B-cell-depleted T cells, or PBMCs.

Original processing notes: Amplification of reference gene primers provided the estimated nucleated cell counts. Using immunoSEQ multiplex PCR, the repertoire was profiled, and TCRdb retains in-frame clones only, with some absent. The V and J calls and the clone size are those of that table, but D and trimming were determined from the DNA. This table holds roughly 200,000 clones, about 83% found once. The CDR3 is 16 amino acids. The J segment lost 4 bases and the V segment lost 0 bases, leaving 7 bases of the junction unmatched. From germline, CDR1 is LGHDT and CDR2 YNNKEL (reference sequence). This TCR came from a man in his forties with active or convalescent COVID-19. V and J are TRBV3-1 (or the pseudogene TRBV3-2) and TRBJ1-2; 8 bases map to TRBD1. Sequencing input: peripheral blood. The CDR3 reads CASSQEGWTGIYGYTF. The DNA of the CDR3 is TGTGCCAGCAGCCAAGAAGGCTGGACAGGGATCTATGGCTACACCTTC.